The clone carrying this T cell receptor beta chain was observed a few times. TCRdb processed the 5' RACE reads anew with MiXCR; each CDR3 protein has one entry. This table holds 300,000 to 350,000 distinct CDR3 sequences, around 21% found once. The CDR3 loop spans 13 amino acids. CDR1 is SQVTM and CDR2 is ANQGSEA in the germline V gene. V shed 7 bases and J shed 6 bases, with 15 bases lying between them. These data originate in a study of CD8 T cells in ankylosing spondylitis. The TCR comes from a female donor with ankylosing spondylitis or in good health (not recorded which). Sequenced input: blood, either unsorted or a sorted T cell fraction (not recorded which). The chain couples TRBV29-1 to TRBJ1-4, with a weak D call TRBD1 (5 bases). CDR3 loop: CSAGGRNYEKLFF. In nucleotides, the CDR3 is TGCAGCGCCGGGGGTCGAAATTATGAAAAACTGTTTTTT.